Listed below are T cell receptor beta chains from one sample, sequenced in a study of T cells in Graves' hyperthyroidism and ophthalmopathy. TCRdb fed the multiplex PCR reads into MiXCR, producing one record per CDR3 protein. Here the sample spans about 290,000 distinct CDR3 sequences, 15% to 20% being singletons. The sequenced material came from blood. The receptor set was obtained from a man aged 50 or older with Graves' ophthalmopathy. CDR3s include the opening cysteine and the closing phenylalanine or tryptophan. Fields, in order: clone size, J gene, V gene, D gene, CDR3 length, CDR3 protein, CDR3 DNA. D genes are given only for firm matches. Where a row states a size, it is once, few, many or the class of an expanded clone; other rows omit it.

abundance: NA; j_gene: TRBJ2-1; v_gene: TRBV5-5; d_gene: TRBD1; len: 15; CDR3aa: CASRLGGSSYNEQFF; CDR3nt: TGTGCCAGCAGATTAGGGGGCAGCTCCTACAATGAGCAGTTCTTC
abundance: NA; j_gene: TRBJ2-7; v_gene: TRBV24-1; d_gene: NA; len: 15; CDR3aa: CATSVNRGIDDEQYF; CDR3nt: TGTGCCACCAGTGTTAACCGAGGGATTGACGACGAGCAGTACTTC
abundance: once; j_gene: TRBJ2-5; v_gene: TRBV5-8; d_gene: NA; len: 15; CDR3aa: CASSSRKGYQETQYF; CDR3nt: TGTGCCAGCAGCTCCAGGAAGGGGTACCAAGAGACCCAGTACTTC
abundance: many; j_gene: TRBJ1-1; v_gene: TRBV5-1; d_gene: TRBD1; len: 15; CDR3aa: CASSATGTGATEAFF; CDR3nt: TGCGCCAGCAGCGCCACGGGGACAGGGGCCACTGAAGCTTTCTTT
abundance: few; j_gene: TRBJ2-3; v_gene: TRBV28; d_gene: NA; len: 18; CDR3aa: CASSPSEGRRGGTDTQYF; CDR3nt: TGTGCCAGCAGTCCCTCCGAGGGCAGGAGAGGTGGCACAGATACGCAGTATTTT
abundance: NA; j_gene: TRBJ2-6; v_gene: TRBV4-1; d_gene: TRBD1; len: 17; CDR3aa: CASSHTGQGSGANVLTF; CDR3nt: TGCGCCAGCAGCCATACCGGACAGGGCTCTGGGGCCAACGTCCTGACTTTC
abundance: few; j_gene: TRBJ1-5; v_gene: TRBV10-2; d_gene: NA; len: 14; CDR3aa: CASSESRVHQPQHF; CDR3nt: TGCGCCAGCAGTGAGTCGAGAGTCCATCAGCCCCAGCATTTT
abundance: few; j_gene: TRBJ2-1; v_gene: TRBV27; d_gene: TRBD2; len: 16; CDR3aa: CASSFPTGGTTNEQFF; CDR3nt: TGTGCCAGCAGTTTCCCAACGGGAGGCACAACTAATGAGCAGTTCTTC
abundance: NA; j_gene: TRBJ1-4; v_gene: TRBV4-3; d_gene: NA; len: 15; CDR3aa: CASSQVRVSNEKLFF; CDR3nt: TGCGCCAGCAGCCAAGTCCGGGTTTCTAATGAAAAACTGTTTTTT
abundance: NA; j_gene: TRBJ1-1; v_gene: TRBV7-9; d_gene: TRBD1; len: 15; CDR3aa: CASSSRTGRNTEAFF; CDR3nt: TGTGCCAGCAGCTCGCGGACAGGGAGGAACACTGAAGCTTTCTTT
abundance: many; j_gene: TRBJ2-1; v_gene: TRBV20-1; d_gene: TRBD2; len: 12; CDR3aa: CSARLAGREQFF; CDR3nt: TGCAGTGCTCGACTAGCGGGAAGAGAGCAGTTCTTC
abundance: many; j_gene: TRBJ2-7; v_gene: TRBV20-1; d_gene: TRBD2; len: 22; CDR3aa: CSAQEREGLGTSGRVRSYEQYF; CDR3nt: TGCAGTGCTCAAGAGCGGGAAGGCCTCGGGACTAGCGGGAGGGTAAGGTCCTACGAGCAGTACTTC
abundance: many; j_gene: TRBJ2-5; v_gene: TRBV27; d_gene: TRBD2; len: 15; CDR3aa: CASSFLAGQLETQYF; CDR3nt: TGTGCCAGCAGTTTCCTAGCGGGACAGCTAGAGACCCAGTACTTC
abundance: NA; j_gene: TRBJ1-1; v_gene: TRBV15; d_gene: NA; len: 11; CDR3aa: CATEGGTEAFF; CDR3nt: TGTGCCACCGAGGGGGGCACTGAAGCTTTCTTT
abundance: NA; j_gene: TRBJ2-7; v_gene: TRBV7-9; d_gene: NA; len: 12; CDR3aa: CATGRAGSEQYF; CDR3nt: TGTGCCACGGGGCGGGCGGGAAGCGAGCAGTACTTC
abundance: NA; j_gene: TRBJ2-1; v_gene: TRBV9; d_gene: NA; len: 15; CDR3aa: CASSATGWGGNEQFF; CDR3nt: TGTGCCAGCAGCGCCACTGGGTGGGGCGGGAATGAGCAGTTCTTC
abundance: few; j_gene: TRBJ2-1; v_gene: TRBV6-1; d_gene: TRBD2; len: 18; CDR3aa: CATAGTSGRALSYNEQFF; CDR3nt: TGTGCCACCGCTGGGACTAGCGGGAGGGCCTTATCCTACAATGAGCAGTTCTTC
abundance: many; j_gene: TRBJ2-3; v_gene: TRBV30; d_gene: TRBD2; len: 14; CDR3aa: CAWMASGRTDTQYF; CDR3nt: TGTGCCTGGATGGCTAGCGGCCGCACAGATACGCAGTATTTT
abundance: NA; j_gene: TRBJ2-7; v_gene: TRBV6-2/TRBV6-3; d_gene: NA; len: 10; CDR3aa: CARRPYEQYF; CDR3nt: TGTGCCAGGCGGCCCTACGAGCAGTACTTC
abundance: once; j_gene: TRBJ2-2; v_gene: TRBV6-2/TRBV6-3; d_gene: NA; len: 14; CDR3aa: CASRGPGGTGELFF; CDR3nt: TGTGCCAGCAGAGGCCCCGGGGGCACCGGGGAGCTGTTTTTT
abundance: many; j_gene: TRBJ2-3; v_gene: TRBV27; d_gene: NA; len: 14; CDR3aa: CASTLGGYTDTQYF; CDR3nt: TGTGCCAGCACCCTAGGCGGGTACACAGATACGCAGTATTTT
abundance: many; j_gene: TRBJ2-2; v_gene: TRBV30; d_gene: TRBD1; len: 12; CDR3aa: CACSTGLGELFF; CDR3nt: TGTGCCTGTTCGACAGGGCTCGGGGAGCTGTTTTTT
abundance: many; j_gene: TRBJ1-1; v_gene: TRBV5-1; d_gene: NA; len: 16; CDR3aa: CASSWEPLGVNTEAFF; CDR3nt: TGCGCCAGCAGCTGGGAACCACTGGGAGTGAACACTGAAGCTTTCTTT
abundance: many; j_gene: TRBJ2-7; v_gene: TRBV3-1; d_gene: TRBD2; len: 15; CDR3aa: CASSQGTSGYYEQYF; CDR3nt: TGTGCCAGCAGCCAAGGGACTAGCGGTTACTACGAGCAGTACTTC
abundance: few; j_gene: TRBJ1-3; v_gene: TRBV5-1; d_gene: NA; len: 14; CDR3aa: CASSLGAPGNTIYF; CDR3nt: TGCGCCAGCAGCTTGGGGGCACCCGGAAACACCATATATTTT
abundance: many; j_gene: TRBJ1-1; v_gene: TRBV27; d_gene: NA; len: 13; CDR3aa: CASSRNGNTEAFF; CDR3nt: TGTGCCAGCAGTCGGAACGGGAACACTGAAGCTTTCTTT
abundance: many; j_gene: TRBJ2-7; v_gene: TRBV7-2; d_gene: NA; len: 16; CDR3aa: CASTLDPYADTYEQYF; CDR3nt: TGTGCCAGCACCCTTGATCCTTACGCGGATACCTACGAGCAGTACTTC
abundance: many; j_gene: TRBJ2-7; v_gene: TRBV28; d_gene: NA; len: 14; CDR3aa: CASRDRITAFEQYF; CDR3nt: TGTGCCAGCAGAGACAGGATCACGGCTTTTGAGCAGTACTTC
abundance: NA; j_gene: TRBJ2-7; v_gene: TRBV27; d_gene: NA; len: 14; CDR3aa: CASSPTGGIGEQYF; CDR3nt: TGTGCCAGCAGTCCGACCGGCGGGATTGGAGAGCAGTACTTC
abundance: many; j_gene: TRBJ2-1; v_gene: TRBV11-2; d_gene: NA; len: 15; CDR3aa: CASSLDLISYNEQFF; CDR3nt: TGTGCCAGCAGTCTCGACCTAATCTCCTACAATGAGCAGTTCTTC
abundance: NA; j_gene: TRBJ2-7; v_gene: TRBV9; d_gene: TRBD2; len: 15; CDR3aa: CASSVGDSGLYEQYF; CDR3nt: TGTGCCAGCAGCGTAGGGGATAGCGGGCTCTACGAGCAGTACTTC